This is a list of T cell receptor beta chains from one sample in a study of blood T cell repertoires in COVID-19. Libraries were prepared by immunoSEQ multiplex PCR; TCRdb keeps only in-frame clonotypes and omits some of them. The data hold some 98,000 clones, with around 83% observed a single time. Sequenced input: peripheral blood. These receptors were obtained from a man in his 60s with acute or convalescent COVID-19. Each CDR3 is given with its conserved first and last residue.

cdr3_length,j_call,v_call,cdr3_aa
13,TRBJ1-1,TRBV4-2,CASSGGTSPVAFF
15,TRBJ1-4,TRBV28,CASSEAGRTNEKLFF
15,TRBJ2-2,TRBV5-1,CASSLGASNTGELFF
15,TRBJ2-1,TRBV3-1/TRBV3-2,CASRLTGTGNNEQFF
21,TRBJ1-3,TRBV30,CAWSVRIEQAKEHLSGNTIYF
14,TRBJ1-2,TRBV2,CASMKPGDDYGYTF
14,TRBJ2-1,TRBV5-8,CASSLGLATSEQFF
11,TRBJ1-1,TRBV6-6,CASNRVPEAFF
18,TRBJ1-6,TRBV4-1,CASSLTPTPGTGNSPLHF
14,TRBJ2-2,TRBV6-5,CASSRGANTGELFF
16,TRBJ2-2,TRBV5-1,CASSLVQGTNTGELFF
14,TRBJ2-7,TRBV5-1,CASSSNRGAYEQYF
13,TRBJ1-2,TRBV5-1,CASSGQQLYGYTF
16,TRBJ1-6,TRBV7-9,CASSLARGGGNSPLHF
15,TRBJ1-3,TRBV5-6,CASSLRRISGNTIYF
16,TRBJ2-2,TRBV28,CASTPRGGPSPGELFF
14,TRBJ1-1,TRBV24-1,CATSLGGQNTEAFF
15,TRBJ1-2,TRBV15,CATSRERGRGYGYTF
16,TRBJ1-4,TRBV7-9,CASSSARTGGREKLFF
14,TRBJ2-3,TRBV7-9,CASSLDVGSDTQYF
15,TRBJ1-6,TRBV7-8,CASSARGQTNSPLHF
16,TRBJ2-3,TRBV9,CASSVELAGGSDTQYF
14,TRBJ2-1,TRBV4-1,CASSQAGGGPKQFF
13,TRBJ2-7,TRBV5-6,CASSLGRSYEQYF
12,TRBJ2-3,TRBV6-5,CASTSLTDTQYF
15,TRBJ2-1,TRBV10-3,CAIRSGLTRFNEQFF
15,TRBJ2-3,TRBV6-2/TRBV6-3,CASSRGTGRTDTQYF
14,TRBJ1-1,TRBV10-3,CAISSTDRGTEAFF
14,TRBJ1-2,TRBV6-5,CASTGPGGHYGYTF
15,TRBJ2-3,TRBV7-2,CASSPSQGRLNTQYF
17,TRBJ1-3,TRBV7-6,CASSFSRGGNPGNTIYF
14,TRBJ2-6,TRBV7-9,CASSTSGGANVLTF
15,TRBJ2-3,TRBV6-5,CASRPEGGSTDTQYF
15,TRBJ1-2,TRBV4-2,CASSQDRGRRYGYTF
16,TRBJ2-7,TRBV6-1,CASSGVGTGTPYEQYF
15,TRBJ1-5,TRBV9,CASSQSPGGNQPQHF
13,TRBJ2-5,TRBV19,CASGLSDRETQYF
15,TRBJ1-2,TRBV5-5,CASSLLLARGYGYTF
12,TRBJ1-2,TRBV29-1,CSVASGSPRYTF
16,TRBJ1-3,TRBV15,CATSREQAINGNTIYF
14,TRBJ1-1,TRBV3-1/TRBV3-2,CASRSGGSNTEAFF
19,TRBJ2-1,TRBV24-1,CATAGGYASGRVSYNEQFF
17,TRBJ2-2,TRBV2,CASSVTGGLMNTGELFF
15,TRBJ1-6,TRBV19,CASSIDPRGGTPLHF
14,TRBJ1-4,TRBV6-1,CASSDGTANEKLFF
15,TRBJ1-1,TRBV11-2,CASSLEGGVNTEAFF
15,TRBJ2-2,TRBV6-2/TRBV6-3,CASSRTGRNTGELFF
15,TRBJ2-7,TRBV5-5,CASSLERNYAYEQYF
16,TRBJ2-3,TRBV27,CASSFFGFMSTDTQYF
13,TRBJ2-2,TRBV2,CASSKEGTGELFF
14,TRBJ1-4,TRBV6-6,CASSLQGSSEKLFF
15,TRBJ2-2,TRBV19,CASSILEAVTGELFF